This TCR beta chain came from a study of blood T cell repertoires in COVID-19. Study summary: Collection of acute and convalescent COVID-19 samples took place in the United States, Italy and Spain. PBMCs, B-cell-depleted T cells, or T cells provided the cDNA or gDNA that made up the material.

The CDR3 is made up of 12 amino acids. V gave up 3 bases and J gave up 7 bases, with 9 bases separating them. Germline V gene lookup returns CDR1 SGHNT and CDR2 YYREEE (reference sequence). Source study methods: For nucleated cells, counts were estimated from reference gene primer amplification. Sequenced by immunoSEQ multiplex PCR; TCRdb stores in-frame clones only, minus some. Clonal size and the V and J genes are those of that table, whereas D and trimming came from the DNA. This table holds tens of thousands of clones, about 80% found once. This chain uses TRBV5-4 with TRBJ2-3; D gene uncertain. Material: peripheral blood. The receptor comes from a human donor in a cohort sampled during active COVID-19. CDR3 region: CASSSSINTQYF. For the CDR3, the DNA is TGTGCCAGCAGCTCTTCTATAAATACGCAGTATTTT. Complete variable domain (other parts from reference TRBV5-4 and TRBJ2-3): ETGVTQSPTHLIKTRGQQVTLRCSSQSGHNTVSWYQQALGQGPQFIFQYYREEENGRGNFPPRFSGLQFPNYSSELNVNALELDDSALYLCASSSSINTQYFGPGTRLTVL.